This TCR beta chain was sequenced during a study of cytomegalovirus exposure and HLA in healthy donors. It was with 60 Vbeta and 13 Jbeta primers that the PCR ran. Generated by immunoSEQ multiplex PCR, the TCRdb table keeps only in-frame clones and is missing some. The sample table sets out just under 80,000 clones. With regard to this clone: Antigen unknown.

Points from the study as a whole: There were three CMV-associated chains whose specificity for CMV antigens was confirmed in vitro. Most CMV-associated TCR beta chains appeared HLA-restricted in a later analysis.

The source of this sequence is a man younger than 35 in good health and CMV-seropositive. The specimen was PBMCs.

This CDR3 reads CASSLRGQGLQPQHF. In DNA form, the CDR3 reads TGTGCCAGCAGTCTCAGGGGCCAGGGGTTGCAGCCCCAGCATTTT. The rearrangement uses TRBV28 and TRBJ1-5; tentatively, D is TRBD1 (6 bases). CDR3 length: 15 residues. V was trimmed by 5 bases and J by 7 bases, leaving 18 bases between them. Germline V gives CDR1 MDHEN, CDR2 SYDVKM.